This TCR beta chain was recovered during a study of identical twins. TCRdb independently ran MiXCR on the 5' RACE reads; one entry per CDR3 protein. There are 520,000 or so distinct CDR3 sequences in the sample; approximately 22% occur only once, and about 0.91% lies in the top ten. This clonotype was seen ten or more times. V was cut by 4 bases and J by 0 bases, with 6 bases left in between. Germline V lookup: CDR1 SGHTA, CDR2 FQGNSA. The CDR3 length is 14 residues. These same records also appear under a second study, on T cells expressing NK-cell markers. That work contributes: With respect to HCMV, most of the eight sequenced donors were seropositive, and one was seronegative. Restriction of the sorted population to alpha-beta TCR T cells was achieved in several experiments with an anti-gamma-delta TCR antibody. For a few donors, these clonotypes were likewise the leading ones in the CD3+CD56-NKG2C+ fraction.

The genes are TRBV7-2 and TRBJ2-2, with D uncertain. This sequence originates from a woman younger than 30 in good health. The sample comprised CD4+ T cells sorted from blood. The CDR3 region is CASSSYTNTGELFF. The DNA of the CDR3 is TGTGCCAGCAGCTCCTACACGAACACCGGGGAGCTGTTTTTT.